Each of the 10 T cell receptor beta chains below was sequenced from the same sample in a study of cytomegalovirus exposure and HLA in healthy donors. The PCR contained 60 Vbeta and 13 Jbeta primers. TCRdb's copy holds only in-frame clones and misses some; the assay was immunoSEQ multiplex PCR. This sample lists about 140,000 clones; its ten largest clones have roughly 2.6%. The material sequenced was PBMCs. The receptors stem from a man aged 40-55 years in good health and CMV-seronegative.

The chain is built from TRBV19 and TRBJ1-5; D may be TRBD1 (6 bases). V was shortened by 6 bases and J by 2 bases, with 8 bases between the two germline ends. The CDR3 covers 13 residues. Germline CDR1 LNHDA, CDR2 SQIVND (reference sequence). The CDR3 DNA reads as TGTGCCAGTAGCCACAGGGGCAATCAGCCCCAGCATTTT. This gives the protein CASSHRGNQPQHF.

The V and J genes are TRBV19 and TRBJ1-1, with D unclear. Germline V gene lookup returns CDR1 LNHDA and CDR2 SQIVND (reference sequence). The V end lost 3 bases, the J end lost 3 bases, and 11 bases lay between the germline ends. The CDR3 is 14 residues long. The CDR3 DNA reads as TGTGCCAGTAGTATGGACTTCGGGGACACTGAAGCTTTCTTT. Its protein product is CASSMDFGDTEAFF.

In regard to this clone: This specimen includes other DNA sequences encoding the same CDR3. The V call is TRBV7-9, the J call TRBJ1-1, with D uncertain. The CDR3 sequence is 14 residues long. The germline V gene encodes CDR1 SEHNR and CDR2 FQNEAQ (reference sequence). With 1 base removed from V and 2 bases from J, the gap between germline ends came to 8 bases. This CDR3 is CASSLGGENTEAFF. The CDR3 DNA reads TGTGCCAGCAGCTTAGGCGGGGAAAACACTGAAGCTTTCTTT.

The rearrangement joins TRBV27 to TRBJ2-7; D might be TRBD1 (5 bases). The germline gives CDR1 MNHEY, CDR2 SMNVEV (reference sequence). V lost 4 bases and J 3 bases, leaving 10 bases between the germline ends. This CDR3 spans 13 amino acids. CDR3 DNA: TGTGCCAGCAGTTCACAGGTGGGCTACGAGCAGTACTTC. Translating it yields CASSSQVGYEQYF.

The chain recombines TRBV5-1 with TRBJ2-3; D perhaps matches TRBD2 (6 bases). This CDR3 comprises 13 residues. The V gene lost 5 bases and the J gene lost 3 bases, with 10 bases spanning the gap. Germline V gives CDR1 SGHRS, CDR2 YFSETQ. In DNA, the CDR3 is TGCGCCAGCAGGAGGGGAGGAACAGATACGCAGTATTTT. It is translated as CASRRGGTDTQYF.

The CDR3: CASSMDRDNSPLHF. CDR3 coding DNA: TGTGCCAGTAGTATGGACAGGGATAATTCACCCCTCCACTTT. The chain links TRBV19 to TRBJ1-6, with 8 bases lining up with TRBD1. The ends lost 3 bases at V and 5 bases at J; junction bases unmatched: 0. The CDR3 has 14 amino acids. Germline V gives CDR1 LNHDA, CDR2 SQIVND (reference sequence).

This chain connects TRBV5-6 to TRBJ1-4; D is possibly TRBD1 (6 bases). Trimming stripped 0 bases from V and 6 bases from J, with 12 bases between. Germline V gives CDR1 SGHDT, CDR2 YYEEEE. The CDR3 is 15 amino acids. DNA of the CDR3: TGTGCCAGCAGCTTGGCCAACAGGGTGGATGAAAAACTGTTTTTT. It is translated as CASSLANRVDEKLFF.

The chain recombines TRBV6-5 with TRBJ1-4; D uncertain. The CDR3 runs 15 residues. Per germline, CDR1 MNHEY and CDR2 SVGAGI. Trimming cost V 7 bases and J 7 bases, with 19 bases left between them. Written as DNA, the CDR3 is TGTGCCAGCACCCTCAGTGCGGGGTTACCTGAAAAACTGTTTTTT. Amino acid sequence: CASTLSAGLPEKLFF.

DNA for the CDR3: TGTGCCAGCAGTGGTGGGACAGGGGGCGCTTGGGAAAAACTGTTTTTT. Translation: CASSGGTGGAWEKLFF. This chain links TRBV25-1 with TRBJ1-4; 12 bases align to TRBD1. The trim removed 4 bases at V and 8 bases at J, leaving 8 bases unmatched. Per germline, CDR1 MGHDK and CDR2 SYGVNS. There are 16 residues in the CDR3.

V is TRBV10-3 and J is TRBJ2-1, with D possibly matching TRBD2 (6 bases). Per the germline V gene, CDR1 is ENHRY and CDR2 is SYGVKD. Trimming took off 6 bases at V and 9 bases at J, with 18 bases between the two ends. The CDR3 is 14 residues long. The CDR3 protein is CAISIRETNSEQFF. CDR3 sequence (DNA): TGTGCCATCAGCATCCGGGAGACGAATTCTGAGCAGTTCTTC.